A selection of T cell receptor beta chains follows, all from one sample in a study of blood T cell repertoires in COVID-19. The assay was immunoSEQ multiplex PCR, and TCRdb's table has in-frame clones only and misses some. The sample carries a few hundred thousand clones, over 80% recorded once. Material for sequencing was PBMCs or T cells enriched from blood (not recorded which). The source is a man younger than 35 with acute COVID-19. Each CDR3 is given with its conserved first and last residue. A D gene is named only where the DNA matches it firmly. Not every row has a clone size; where given, it reads once, few, many or a size class.

CASSPAENSPLHF TGTGCCAGCAGCCCCGCTGAGAATTCACCCCTCCACTTT NA NA TRBJ1-6 TRBV4-2
CASSLVAPSWSPLHF TGTGCCAGCAGTTTAGTGGCCCCGTCCTGGTCACCCCTCCACTTT NA NA TRBJ1-6 TRBV28
CASSPGQGMNTEAFF TGTGCCAGCAGCCCCGGACAGGGCATGAACACTGAAGCTTTCTTT TRBD1 NA TRBJ1-1 TRBV28
CASSYESGAGANVLTF TGTGCCAGCAGTTACGAAAGTGGGGCCGGGGCCAACGTCCTGACTTTC NA NA TRBJ2-6 TRBV6-5
CASGLGKPQHF TGTGCTAGTGGTTTGGGTAAGCCCCAGCATTTT NA NA TRBJ1-5 TRBV12-5
CASTPADTPNTQYF TGTGCCAGCACGCCCGCGGACACCCCGAATACGCAGTATTTT NA NA TRBJ2-3 TRBV28
CASSLESGRNEQFF TGCGCCAGCAGCTTGGAGAGCGGGAGAAATGAGCAGTTCTTC TRBD2 NA TRBJ2-1 TRBV5-1
CASTGGIELEAFF TGTGCCAGCACCGGGGGGATCGAACTCGAAGCTTTCTTT NA NA TRBJ1-1 TRBV28
CASSSAGSHTEAFF TGTGCCAGCAGCTCCGCGGGCTCGCACACTGAAGCTTTCTTT NA NA TRBJ1-1 TRBV7-9
CASSKQWDQETQYF TGTGCCAGCAGCAAACAGTGGGACCAAGAGACCCAGTACTTC NA once TRBJ2-5 TRBV28
CASSLASGQETQYF TGTGCCAGCAGCTTGGCCTCAGGTCAAGAGACCCAGTACTTC NA NA TRBJ2-5 TRBV5-5
CASSLGLAADNEQFF TGTGCCAGCAGCTTAGGGCTAGCGGCCGACAATGAGCAGTTCTTC TRBD2 NA TRBJ2-1 TRBV7-6
CAQEIAERRAQYF TGTGCCCAGGAGATAGCGGAACGGAGGGCCCAGTACTTC NA NA TRBJ2-5 TRBV30
CASSLEARGEGETQYF TGCGCCAGCAGCTTGGAAGCCAGGGGTGAAGGGGAGACCCAGTACTTC NA NA TRBJ2-5 TRBV5-1
CASSKAAHRSGNTIYF TGTGCCAGCAGCAAAGCAGCGCACCGCTCTGGAAACACCATATATTTT NA many TRBJ1-3 TRBV21-1
CASSLGGQPNQPQHF TGTGCCAGCAGCTTGGGGGGACAGCCTAATCAGCCCCAGCATTTT TRBD1 NA TRBJ1-5 TRBV5-4
CASFTTGVFPYEQYF TGTGCCAGCTTTACTACGGGAGTCTTCCCCTACGAGCAGTACTTC NA NA TRBJ2-7 TRBV28
CASSLSGSSTDTQYF TGTGCCAGCAGCCTTAGCGGATCTAGCACAGATACGCAGTATTTT NA NA TRBJ2-3 TRBV5-4
CASSQVGRGDEKLFF TGCGCCAGCAGCCAAGTAGGCCGTGGAGATGAAAAACTGTTTTTT NA NA TRBJ1-4 TRBV4-1
CASSNTDTGVEQYF TGCGCCAGCAGTAATACAGATACAGGGGTTGAGCAGTACTTC TRBD1 once TRBJ2-7 TRBV10-1
CASSPGLGESYEQYF TGTGCCAGTAGTCCCGGACTCGGCGAGTCCTACGAGCAGTACTTC NA NA TRBJ2-7 TRBV19
CASSLKQTEAFF TGTGCCAGCAGTTTGAAGCAAACTGAAGCTTTCTTT NA once TRBJ1-1 TRBV28
CASSLPGSDFMNTEAFF TGTGCCAGCAGCCTACCGGGGTCGGACTTCATGAACACTGAAGCTTTCTTT NA NA TRBJ1-1 TRBV5-6
CASSGGTGGQPQHF TGTGCCAGCAGCGGTGGGACAGGGGGGCAGCCCCAGCATTTT TRBD1 NA TRBJ1-5 TRBV9
CASHGGVGQPQHF TGTGCCAGCCACGGGGGGGTGGGTCAGCCCCAGCATTTT NA NA TRBJ1-5 TRBV11-2
CAWEGYPDSPLHF TGTGCCTGGGAGGGGTATCCGGATTCACCCCTCCACTTT NA once TRBJ1-6 TRBV30
CASSRQDNQPQHF TGTGCCAGCAGTCGACAGGACAATCAGCCCCAGCATTTT NA once TRBJ1-5 TRBV14
CASSPDSYNEQFF TGTGCCAGCAGTCCCGACAGCTACAATGAGCAGTTCTTC NA NA TRBJ2-1 TRBV27
CASSDSTGGTYEQYF TGTGCCAGCAGTGATTCGACAGGGGGAACCTACGAGCAGTACTTC TRBD1 NA TRBJ2-7 TRBV2
CATSGDSIHNEQFF TGTGCCACCAGTGGGGACAGTATCCACAATGAGCAGTTCTTC TRBD1 NA TRBJ2-1 TRBV24-1
CASSAVQYSNQPQHF TGTGCCAGCAGTGCTGTACAATATAGCAATCAGCCCCAGCATTTT NA NA TRBJ1-5 TRBV2
CASSQEGLAGSDEQFF TGTGCCAGCAGCCAAGAAGGGCTAGCGGGATCGGATGAGCAGTTCTTC TRBD2 NA TRBJ2-1 TRBV4-2
CASSPHERDTQYF TGTGCCAGCAGCCCCCACGAGAGAGATACGCAGTATTTT NA NA TRBJ2-3 TRBV3-1/TRBV3-2
CSATSSGVNTGELFF TGCAGCGCCACTTCAAGCGGGGTGAACACCGGGGAGCTGTTTTTT TRBD2 few TRBJ2-2 TRBV29-1
CASSRTLGGAADTQYF TGTGCCAGCAGCCGAACTCTAGGGGGAGCCGCAGATACGCAGTATTTT NA NA TRBJ2-3 TRBV5-4
CASSLGSQRVSNEQYF TGTGCCAGCAGTTTAGGTAGCCAGAGGGTGTCTAACGAGCAGTACTTC NA NA TRBJ2-7 TRBV27
CASSPGLAGAEQFF TGTGCCAGTAGTCCGGGACTAGCGGGAGCTGAGCAGTTCTTC TRBD2 once TRBJ2-1 TRBV19
CAWSVSPFEREYYNEQFF TGTGCCTGGAGTGTATCCCCCTTCGAGCGGGAGTACTACAATGAGCAGTTCTTC TRBD2 NA TRBJ2-1 TRBV30
CASSTVQGTGTGELFF TGCGCCAGCAGCACCGTACAGGGGACGGGCACCGGGGAGCTGTTTTTT TRBD1 NA TRBJ2-2 TRBV5-1
CASSQDAPSVNEQYF TGTGCCAGCAGCCAAGATGCTCCTAGCGTCAACGAGCAGTACTTC NA NA TRBJ2-7 TRBV3-1/TRBV3-2
CASSAGLAGMYEQYF TGCGCCAGCAGCGCTGGACTAGCGGGAATGTACGAGCAGTACTTC TRBD2 NA TRBJ2-7 TRBV5-1
CASSPPSSGGTGELFF TGTGCCAGCTCACCACCTTCTAGCGGGGGTACCGGGGAGCTGTTTTTT TRBD2 NA TRBJ2-2 TRBV18
CASRAGGDEQYF TGTGCCAGCAGGGCTGGGGGCGACGAGCAGTACTTC NA NA TRBJ2-7 TRBV14
CASSVDQGLSGYTF TGTGCCAGCAGCGTAGATCAGGGGTTGTCTGGCTACACCTTC NA NA TRBJ1-2 TRBV9
CASSPPGQPYEQYF TGTGCCAGCAGCCCCCCGGGACAGCCCTACGAGCAGTACTTC TRBD1 NA TRBJ2-7 TRBV11-3
CASSLPEFGDGYTF TGTGCCAGCAGCTTACCTGAGTTCGGGGATGGCTACACCTTC NA NA TRBJ1-2 TRBV7-9
CASSTRDRDYNEQFF TGTGCCAGCAGCACCCGGGACAGGGACTACAATGAGCAGTTCTTC TRBD1 NA TRBJ2-1 TRBV7-8
CAWSVPYHQGLYEQYF TGTGCCTGGAGTGTACCGTATCACCAGGGTCTCTACGAGCAGTACTTC NA few TRBJ2-7 TRBV30
CASSVGQHYEQYF TGTGCCAGCAGTGTAGGACAGCACTACGAGCAGTACTTC NA NA TRBJ2-7 TRBV6-2/TRBV6-3
CASSGDSFEAFF TGTGCCAGCAGCGGAGACAGTTTTGAAGCTTTCTTT NA once TRBJ1-1 TRBV9
CASSSGTGNEKLFF TGCGCCAGCAGCTCCGGGACAGGGAATGAAAAACTGTTTTTT TRBD1 NA TRBJ1-4 TRBV5-1
CASSVQGASVGPQHF TGTGCCAGCAGTGTACAGGGGGCCTCAGTAGGGCCCCAGCATTTT TRBD1 NA TRBJ1-5 TRBV2
CASSPPGTAIEKLFF TGTGCCAGCTCACCTCCCGGGACAGCCATTGAAAAACTGTTTTTT TRBD1 NA TRBJ1-4 TRBV18
CASSYRGGSYEQYF TGTGCCAGCAGTTACAGGGGGGGGTCCTACGAGCAGTACTTC NA NA TRBJ2-7 TRBV27
CASSLGLRRVYEQYF TGCGCCAGCAGCTTGGGGTTGCGGCGGGTCTACGAGCAGTACTTC NA NA TRBJ2-7 TRBV5-1
CASSPSGTSTEAFF TGTGCCAGCTCACCCTCTGGGACAAGCACTGAAGCTTTCTTT NA few TRBJ1-1 TRBV18
CASTKLPGTDNEQFF TGTGCCAGCACAAAACTTCCCGGGACAGACAATGAGCAGTTCTTC NA NA TRBJ2-1 TRBV21-1
CASSLRDRPYEQYF TGTGCCAGCAGTTTACGAGACAGGCCCTACGAGCAGTACTTC NA NA TRBJ2-7 TRBV28
CASSSRTGEEKLFF TGTGCCAGCAGCTCACGGACTGGGGAGGAAAAACTGTTTTTT NA once TRBJ1-4 TRBV9
CASSLLPNSYNEQFF TGTGCCAGCAGCTTACTGCCTAACTCCTACAATGAGCAGTTCTTC NA NA TRBJ2-1 TRBV11-3